The rows below give T cell receptor beta chains drawn from one sample of a study of vaccination and CD4 T cells after COVID-19. No antigen is known for these receptors. TCRdb re-called the PCR reads through MiXCR, storing one row per CDR3 protein. The sample consists of some 21,000 distinct CDR3 sequences, less than 50% of them appearing once. Sequences were obtained from cultured CD4+ T cells from blood. The origin of the receptors is a human donor with COVID-19. CDR3s include the opening cysteine and the closing phenylalanine or tryptophan. The D gene is left open where the match is weak. Not all rows give a size; the values are once, few, many and, for expanded clones, a class.

CDR3 length,D gene,J gene,clone size,V gene,CDR3 DNA,CDR3 protein
13,-,TRBJ1-2,few,TRBV19,TGTGCCAGCGCGAGGGGCGGAATCTATGGCTACACCTTC,CASARGGIYGYTF
15,TRBD2,TRBJ2-5,-,TRBV12-3/TRBV12-4,TGTGCCAGCAGTCCCCCCGGGGGGGTGTTTGAGACCCAGTACTTC,CASSPPGGVFETQYF
16,TRBD1,TRBJ1-1,-,TRBV7-9,TGTGCCAGCAGCTCCGGCCCCACAGGGGGCCATACTGAAGCTTTCTTT,CASSSGPTGGHTEAFF
15,TRBD1,TRBJ2-7,-,TRBV11-2,TGTGCCAGCAGCTTACCCTCGACAGGGTTAAGGGAGCAGTACTTC,CASSLPSTGLREQYF
18,TRBD2,TRBJ2-5,-,TRBV5-4,TGTGCCAGCAGCTTGGTGGGGTCTAGCGGGGGGTCGCAAGAGACCCAGTACTTC,CASSLVGSSGGSQETQYF
13,TRBD2,TRBJ2-5,-,TRBV14,TGTGCCAGCAGCCAAGATCTGCGGGGGGGTGGGTACTTC,CASSQDLRGGGYF
14,-,TRBJ1-5,-,TRBV28,TGTGCCGTCGGACAGACCCATAGCAATCAGCCCCAGCATTTT,CAVGQTHSNQPQHF
15,TRBD1,TRBJ1-1,once,TRBV6-5,TGTGCCAGCAGTTACGACAGGGGACCGAACACTGAAGCTTTCTTT,CASSYDRGPNTEAFF
19,-,TRBJ2-3,few,TRBV6-1,TGTGCCAGCAGTGCCGCGCGGGGGCGAGGGACTACTAGCACAGATACGCAGTATTTT,CASSAARGRGTTSTDTQYF
15,TRBD1,TRBJ2-5,-,TRBV24-1,TGTGCCACCAGTGACAAAGACAGAGGGGGCAAGACCCAGTACTTC,CATSDKDRGGKTQYF
15,-,TRBJ1-1,few,TRBV20-1,TGCAGTGCTAGAGATTCGAACAATAGGTACACTGAAGCTTTCTTT,CSARDSNNRYTEAFF
15,-,TRBJ1-4,once,TRBV19,TGTGCCAGTATCGGCACGAGACAGTATAATGAAAAACTGTTTTTT,CASIGTRQYNEKLFF
16,TRBD2,TRBJ2-1,-,TRBV15,TGTGCCACCAGCAGAGATTACGGGGGGAGCTACAATGAGCAGTTCTTC,CATSRDYGGSYNEQFF
14,TRBD1,TRBJ2-5,-,TRBV5-8,TGTGCCAGCAGCCACCGCGACAGGGGAGAGACCCAGTACTTC,CASSHRDRGETQYF
14,TRBD1,TRBJ2-3,few,TRBV15,TGTGCCGTTCGAACCGGGACAGGCACAGATACGCAGTATTTT,CAVRTGTGTDTQYF
15,TRBD1,TRBJ2-1,once,TRBV24-1,TGTGCCACCAGTGACCCCGGGACAGGGGTCAATGAGCAGTTCTTC,CATSDPGTGVNEQFF
15,TRBD2,TRBJ2-3,few,TRBV30,TGTGCCTGGAGACTAGCGGGGGGGATCACAGATACGCAGTATTTT,CAWRLAGGITDTQYF
16,TRBD1,TRBJ1-5,few,TRBV28,TGTGCCACCGCAGTTTTGGGACAGGGGGCATTTCAGCCCCAGCATTTT,CATAVLGQGAFQPQHF
14,TRBD1,TRBJ2-2,-,TRBV11-3,TGTGCCAGCAGCCCCGGGACAGTTAACCGGGAGCTGTTTTTT,CASSPGTVNRELFF
13,-,TRBJ2-5,-,TRBV6-1,TGTGCCAGCAGACTACCTGGTGGTGAGACCCAGTACTTC,CASRLPGGETQYF
11,-,TRBJ1-2,-,TRBV20-1,TGCAGTGCTAGAGATCTGGGTGGCTACACCTTC,CSARDLGGYTF
14,-,TRBJ1-6,-,TRBV7-2,TGTGCCAGCAGCTTACCGGACTATAATTCACCCCTCCACTTT,CASSLPDYNSPLHF
19,TRBD1,TRBJ1-2,few,TRBV6-1,TGTGCCAGCAGTGAAGGTCTCGTGCGACAGGGGGGACTTTTATATGGCTACACCTTC,CASSEGLVRQGGLLYGYTF
14,-,TRBJ1-4,few,TRBV6-1,TGTGCCAGCAGTCCGGGACATTATAATGAAAAACTGTTTTTT,CASSPGHYNEKLFF
14,-,TRBJ1-6,-,TRBV7-8,TGTGCCAGCAGCTTAACTTCTGGGGCGTCGCCCCTCCACTTT,CASSLTSGASPLHF
14,TRBD2,TRBJ2-7,-,TRBV7-2,TGTGCCAGCAGCTCTAGCGGGGCCTTTCCCGAGCAGTACTTC,CASSSSGAFPEQYF
15,-,TRBJ1-2,few,TRBV5-4,TGTGCCAGCAGCTTGGAGGGGTACCCTAACTATGGCTACACCTTC,CASSLEGYPNYGYTF
13,-,TRBJ1-5,-,TRBV12-3/TRBV12-4,TGTGCCAGCAGGAGGATAAACGGGGGATCCCAGCATTTT,CASRRINGGSQHF
16,-,TRBJ1-4,-,TRBV9,TGTGCCAGCAGCGTAGAAGGATGGGGATCTCGGGAAAAACTGTTTTTT,CASSVEGWGSREKLFF
14,TRBD1,TRBJ1-2,few,TRBV27,TGTGCCAGCAGTCCCCAGACAGGGCCCTATGGCTACACCTTC,CASSPQTGPYGYTF
14,-,TRBJ1-4,-,TRBV12-3/TRBV12-4,TGTGCCAGCAGTCCGGGACACGCTAATGAAAAACTGTTTTTT,CASSPGHANEKLFF
14,-,TRBJ1-2,-,TRBV25-1,TGTGCCAGCAGTGGGGAGGTACCCTACAGGGGCTACACCTTC,CASSGEVPYRGYTF
14,-,TRBJ1-2,-,TRBV6-1,TGTGCCAGCAGTAGGGGACCGGATAACTATGGCTACACCTTC,CASSRGPDNYGYTF
13,-,TRBJ1-3,-,TRBV7-3,TGTGCCAGCAGCGAGGCATCCTGGAACACCATATATTTT,CASSEASWNTIYF
14,-,TRBJ1-2,-,TRBV24-1,TGTGCCACCAGTGATGCGGGATCGAACTATGGCTACACCTTC,CATSDAGSNYGYTF
12,-,TRBJ1-2,-,TRBV6-4,TGTGCCAGCAGTGATGGGTATTCTGGCTACACCTTC,CASSDGYSGYTF
16,-,TRBJ1-6,-,TRBV12-3/TRBV12-4,TGTGCCAGCAGTTGGATGAATTTTCAGGGTAATTCACCCCTCCACTTT,CASSWMNFQGNSPLHF
13,TRBD1,TRBJ2-3,-,TRBV11-3,TGTGCCAGCAACGACAGGGCTACAGATACGCAGTATTTT,CASNDRATDTQYF